The TCR beta chain described here comes from a study of identical twins. Whole-study findings and limits: Researchers reported excess low generation probability among twin-shared out-of-frame alpha sequences. Invariant MAIT and iNKT cells could partly confound zero-insertion analyses. Beta out-of-frame sequences showed weaker excess twin sharing. The study drew conclusions from cross-sectional statistical analysis, not from following the same donors.

TCRdb reprocessed the 5' RACE reads via MiXCR and lists one record per CDR3 protein. In the table there are roughly 710,000 distinct CDR3 sequences, around 6.1% of which are singletons. V gave up 0 bases and J gave up 7 bases; unmatched junction bases: 15. The V gene's germline CDR1 is LGHNA and CDR2 YNFKEQ. CDR3 size: 18 residues. This clonotype was seen repeatedly, ten times or more. Its antigen is currently unknown. This TCR derives from a man between 18 and 29 years old in good health. The chain combines TRBV4-2 with TRBJ2-7; 10 positions agree with TRBD2. Sequences were obtained from naive T cells sorted from blood. In DNA form, the CDR3 reads TGTGCCAGCAGCCAAGATCCCGTGGTAGCGGGAGGCCGGGGGGAGCAGTACTTC. It translates to CASSQDPVVAGGRGEQYF.